This T cell receptor (beta chain) was identified in a study of blood T cells in healthy people across ages (dated by TCRdb to between 2014 and 2016). Background on the whole study: Template switching captured roughly one uniquely barcoded TCR beta cDNA molecule per two T cells in model experiments. Age-related changes in TCR beta repertoire diversity were measured in the study by deep sequencing normalized with unique cDNA molecular identifiers. The donors were divided into four age groups: young (average around 15 years), middle-aged (around 37), aged (approximately 59) and long-lived (roughly 86). To avoid experimental bias, donors of different ages were randomly spread across the sequencing lanes. Two additional independent replicas of 1 million unique cDNA reads from the same blood draw were analyzed for two donors (one aged 18 to 29 and one aged 80 or older). What the work shows at the level of the full study, not this receptor alone: Bulk unsorted PBMC profiling prevented conclusive comparison of naive and antigen-experienced compartments. Observed TCR beta diversity per million T cells fell roughly linearly with age, and a significant reduction was already apparent by age around 44. Observed TCR beta diversity correlated strongly with the percentage of naive T cells measured by flow cytometry. Estimates of total diversity based on one million sequenced T cells were regarded as lower bounds and as underestimates. Because the CMV infection status of the donors was unknown, age-related changes in expanded clonotypes may potentially have been confounded. Compared with the aged group, the long-lived group had more naive CD4+ T cells, fewer expanded clones and increased TCR diversity, a pattern suggesting age selection.

The method was 5' RACE. This sample was sequenced with an Illumina HiSeq 2500. The second PCR ran for roughly 7 to 11 cycles and used a J-beta primer mix along with a sample-barcoded 5' primer. Each TCR beta cDNA molecule received a unique molecular identifier from a template-switch 5' adaptor carrying 12 random nucleotides. Each sample yielded at least 2.5 million CDR3-containing paired-end reads. All of the RNA was converted into first-strand cDNA using the Mint cDNA synthesis kit, with a TRBC-specific oligonucleotide serving as the primer. Following uracil-DNA glycosylase treatment, a first 18-cycle PCR with universal primers M1SS and BC2_uni_R was performed on all cDNA. The study's own analysis went as follows. For normalization, 1 million high-quality reads, each with a distinct molecular identifier, were randomly selected from each sample. Reads sharing molecular identifiers were discarded rather than binned into consensus sequences. MiTCR, set to a Q25 quality threshold and the strictest error-elimination algorithm, was used for CDR3 identification, clonotype clustering and error correction. Lower-bound total TCR beta diversity was estimated with a nonparametric unseen species model using Euler transformation. The raw public reads went through TCRdb reprocessing: fastp at Q25, MiXCR clone calling, in-frame beta chains kept. Here each entry gathers all rows of one CDR3 protein and keeps the most common genes and DNA. TCRdb, rather than the study authors, made the V and J calls. Across this sample there are roughly 1,500,000 distinct CDR3 sequences, with 35% to 45% seen only once. In total, the top ten clones hold 7.9% of the sample.

The donors were around 39 Caucasian individuals from Russia, aged 6 to 90 years, who were systemically healthy. Each donor gave 8 to 10 milliliters of peripheral blood, drawn into EDTA-treated Vacutainer tubes. PBMCs were isolated by Ficoll-Paque density-gradient centrifugation, with at least 6.5 million obtained per sample. Trizol reagent was used to extract total RNA from the PBMCs, yielding at least 6 micrograms per sample. For every donor, flow cytometry on a PBMC aliquot measured the percentage of naive CD45RAhigh/CD27high T cells. As regards this clonotype: Its antigen is still unknown. No base-level quality is on record; no much larger clone is a single base apart.

The sequenced sample consisted of blood. This sequence was found in a woman between 18 and 30 years old in good health.

This receptor carries the CDR3 CASSLFPNYEQYF. The sequenced DNA: TGTGCCAGCAGTTTATTCCCGAACTACGAGCAGTACTTC. The rearranged segments are TRBV27 and TRBJ2-7, with the identity of the D gene unclear. The V and J ends are trimmed by 1 base and 3 bases, leaving 7 bases between them. Via the germline V gene (reference sequence), CDR1 is MNHEY and CDR2 SMNVEV. The CDR3 sequence holds 13 residues, the cysteine and phenylalanine included. The read is trimmed to its CDR3 DNA, 39 bases read in frame from base 1.